A single sample is the source of the 4 T cell receptor beta chains below, sequenced in a study of cytomegalovirus exposure and HLA in healthy donors. The PCR used 60 Vbeta and 13 Jbeta primers. Sequencing used immunoSEQ multiplex PCR; TCRdb keeps in-frame clones, though not all of them. The data contain hundreds of thousands of clones, about 74% of them seen just once; the ten biggest clones take up 1.8%. Sequencing was carried out using PBMCs. The origin of the receptors is a woman aged 25 to 39 in good health and CMV-seronegative.

This clone occurred a few times. This CDR3 reads CASSYGQGGEAFF. The CDR3 nucleotides read TGTGCCAGCAGCTACGGACAGGGAGGGGAAGCTTTCTTT. This chain joins TRBV11-1 and TRBJ1-1; the match to TRBD1 covers 8 bases. Trimming at V came to 4 bases and at J to 8 bases, leaving 6 bases not matched to a gene. The CDR3 totals 13 residues. Per germline, CDR1 SGHAT and CDR2 FQDESV (reference sequence).

Regarding this clone: The same CDR3 arises from other DNA sequences in this sample as well. As DNA, the CDR3 is TGTGCCAGCTCGCCCCAGGGTGGAGACACTGAAGCTTTCTTT. This encodes CASSPQGGDTEAFF. This chain uses TRBV18 with TRBJ1-1, with D perhaps TRBD1 (5 bases). Trimming left V 6 bases short and J 3 bases short, with 14 bases between. The germline gives CDR1 KGHSH, CDR2 LQKENI. The CDR3 contains 14 residues.

The chain couples TRBV6-5 to TRBJ2-5, with 13 nucleotides matching TRBD2. Germline values: CDR1 MNHEY, CDR2 SVGAGI. The length of the CDR3 is 16 residues. The J segment lost 4 bases and the V segment lost 4 bases, leaving 6 bases of the junction unmatched. This CDR3 is CASSSTSGGTRETQYF. As DNA, the CDR3 is TGTGCCAGCAGTTCGACTAGCGGGGGGACAAGAGAGACCCAGTACTTC.

This clone was detected once. An end of the junction differs from the germline gene, which may be a read error. This chain connects TRBV19 to TRBJ2-2, with D possibly TRBD1 on 6 matching bases. Per germline, CDR1 LNHDA and CDR2 SQIVND (reference sequence). This CDR3 spans 16 amino acids. The CDR3 DNA reads as TGTGCCAGTAGCATAGCAGGGGTGACGAACACCGGGGAGCTGTTTTTT. This codes for CASSIAGVTNTGELFF.